This T cell receptor beta chain emerged from a study of T cell responses to AZD1222 COVID-19 vaccine. TCRdb's copy holds only in-frame clones and misses some; the assay was immunoSEQ multiplex PCR. The sample lists around 15,000 clones, about 80% seen once, with 30% to 45% in the top ten. General study findings and limits: Just six people given AZD1222 tested seropositive at baseline. Nearly half of spike-specific TCRs reportedly go after variant regions that carry no mutations. Dominant CD4 TCR responses targeted spike regions 160-218 and 743-854. Donors in the cohort were predominantly white British and more often female, and clonal diversity was possibly underestimated.

As to this clone: Antigen: not known.

The sequencing used peripheral blood, collected 28 days after the second AZD1222 dose. The TCR was taken from an adult who received the AZD1222 COVID-19 vaccine.

In DNA, the CDR3 is TGTGCCAGCAGTCCGCCTAGCGGGAGTGTTAAGGAGCAGTTCTTC. As protein: CASSPPSGSVKEQFF. This rearrangement joins TRBV7-6 to TRBJ2-1; 10 bases are a match to TRBD2. With 6 bases clipped from V and 10 bases from J, the junction kept 12 bases outside the gene matches. The CDR3 is made up of 15 amino acids. The germline gives CDR1 SGHVS, CDR2 FNYEAQ.